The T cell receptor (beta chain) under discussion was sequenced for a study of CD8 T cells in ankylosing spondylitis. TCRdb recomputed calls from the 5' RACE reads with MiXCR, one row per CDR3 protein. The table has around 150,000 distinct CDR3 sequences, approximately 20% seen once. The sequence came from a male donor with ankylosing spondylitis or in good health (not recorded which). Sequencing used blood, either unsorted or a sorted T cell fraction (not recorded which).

The CDR3 DNA reads as TGTGCCAGCAGCCCTACCACAGGGGACCCTTATGGCTACACCTTC. It yields the protein CASSPTTGDPYGYTF. The chain has TRBV12-3 or TRBV12-4 and TRBJ1-2, with TRBD1 matching over 7 bases. V shed 6 bases, J shed 5 bases, and the junction held 12 bases outside the gene matches. The length of the CDR3 is 15 residues.